What follows are 10 T cell receptor beta chains derived from one specimen sequenced in a study of blood T cell repertoires in COVID-19. Using immunoSEQ multiplex PCR, the repertoire was profiled, and TCRdb retains in-frame clones only, with some absent. In the table there are around 99,000 clones, approximately 90% of which are singletons. The material sequenced was peripheral blood. These receptors were taken from a man in his fifties or sixties with active or convalescent COVID-19.

This chain connects TRBV11-3 to TRBJ2-1, with 9 nucleotides matching TRBD2. Germline V gene sequence: CDR1 SGHNT, CDR2 YENEEA. V lost 0 bases, J lost 5 bases, and 5 bases stayed unmatched. This CDR3 has 16 residues. The CDR3: CASSLDRSGRNNEQFF. CDR3 nucleotide sequence: TGTGCCAGCAGCTTAGATCGCAGCGGGAGGAACAATGAGCAGTTCTTC.

V and J are TRBV7-7 and TRBJ2-2; D may be TRBD2 (5 bases). Germline values: CDR1 SSHAT, CDR2 FNYEAQ (reference sequence). The CDR3 has 15 amino acids. V lost 3 bases, J lost 3 bases, and 11 bases lay in between. This chain's CDR3 is CASSLDGLDTGELFF. CDR3 DNA: TGTGCCAGCAGCTTGGACGGACTCGACACCGGGGAGCTGTTTTTT.

The CDR3 sequence: CASSSPPGLDLSYEQYF. CDR3 DNA: TGTGCCAGCAGCTCCCCCCCGGGACTAGACCTTTCCTACGAGCAGTACTTC. This chain joins TRBV7-9 and TRBJ2-7, with 8 nucleotides matching TRBD2. Germline-derived CDR1 and CDR2 are SEHNR and FQNEAQ (reference sequence). This CDR3 region has 17 residues. Losses at the gene ends were 4 bases for V and 1 base for J; bases not matched to a gene: 12.

The chain links TRBV19 to TRBJ1-2, with 10 bases matching TRBD1. Germline V CDR1 and CDR2: LNHDA, SQIVND (reference sequence). Trimming took 8 bases from V and 7 from J; bases not matched to a gene: 16. The CDR3 is made up of 16 amino acids. The CDR3 sequence is CASDLPGTGAVSGYTF. Here the CDR3 DNA reads TGTGCCAGTGACCTTCCCGGGACAGGGGCGGTATCTGGCTACACCTTC.

This chain uses TRBV3-1 (or the pseudogene TRBV3-2) with TRBJ2-3; 14 nucleotides line up with TRBD2. The V gene end was trimmed by 3 bases and the J gene end by 5 bases; junction bases not matched to a gene: 4. This CDR3 has 16 amino acids. CDR1 LGHDT and CDR2 YNNKEL come from the germline V gene (reference sequence). CDR3 DNA sequence: TGTGCCAGCAGCCAGGGACTAGCGGGAGTAGGAGATACGCAGTATTTT. Translated: CASSQGLAGVGDTQYF.

The chain has TRBV2 and TRBJ2-7; the match to TRBD1 covers 8 bases. The V segment lost 8 bases and the J segment 0 bases; nucleotides outside the gene matches: 9. This CDR3 comprises 15 residues. The V gene's germline CDR1 is SNHLY and CDR2 FYNNEI. In nucleotides, the CDR3 is TGTGCCAGCTGCCGAGACAGGGGACACTCCTACGAGCAGTACTTC. This codes for CASCRDRGHSYEQYF.

The rearrangement uses TRBV29-1 and TRBJ2-7; maybe TRBD2 (6 bases). The CDR3 contains 14 residues. With 7 bases removed from V and 7 bases from J, the gap between germline ends came to 23 bases. Germline loops: CDR1 SQVTM, CDR2 ANQGSEA. The DNA for the CDR3 is TGCAGCGCCTTTATGACCCAACTAGCCGGGGAGCAGTACTTC. It is translated as CSAFMTQLAGEQYF.

This chain joins TRBV15 and TRBJ2-2, with 10 bases that match TRBD2. CDR3 length equals 16 residues. The ends lost 0 bases at V and 7 bases at J; junction bases unmatched: 5. CDR1 is LNHNV and CDR2 is YYDKDF in the germline V gene (reference sequence). The CDR3 coding sequence is TGTGCCACCAGCAGAGAGCTAGCGGGAGCGGGCGGGGAGCTGTTTTTT. It is translated as CATSRELAGAGGELFF.

The V and J genes are TRBV4-3 and TRBJ2-7; D perhaps matches TRBD2 (6 bases). Germline loops: CDR1 LGHNA, CDR2 YSLEER. The length of the CDR3 is 14 residues. The V end was cut by 0 bases, the J end by 6 bases, with 12 bases between. CDR3 sequence: CASSQDPGGVEQYF. In DNA, the CDR3 is TGCGCCAGCAGCCAAGATCCCGGAGGGGTCGAGCAGTACTTC.

The chain recombines TRBV4-3 with TRBJ1-1; D is perhaps TRBD1 (6 bases). V was trimmed by 3 bases and J by 7 bases, leaving 15 bases between them. The length of the CDR3 is 14 residues. Germline CDR1 and CDR2: LGHNA and YSLEER. The CDR3 sequence is CASSHSTGTDEAFF. Here the CDR3 DNA reads TGCGCCAGCAGCCATTCTACAGGGACGGATGAAGCTTTCTTT.